The 12 T cell receptor beta chains in this list originate from one sample, sequenced in a study of tumor-infiltrating lymphocytes in localized non-small cell lung cancer. The table came from immunoSEQ multiplex PCR; TCRdb's copy has only in-frame clones and leaves some out. The data contain around 23,000 clones, over 60% of them singletons. Specimen: lung tumor tissue. The receptors stem from a human donor with non-small cell lung cancer.

This clone occurred once. V and J are TRBV11-2 and TRBJ1-2, with a possible D match to TRBD1 (6 bases). CDR3 length equals 17 residues. With 7 bases removed from V and 0 bases from J, the gap between germline ends came to 21 bases. Germline V CDR1 and CDR2: SGHAT, FQNNGV. The chain's CDR3 is CASTPGGGGLANYGYTF. Here the CDR3 DNA reads TGTGCCAGCACCCCGGGGGGTGGGGGGCTAGCTAACTATGGCTACACCTTC.

The CDR3 sequence is CASSGTTGVRHGYTF. For the CDR3, the DNA is TGCGCCAGCAGTGGGACAACAGGGGTCCGCCATGGCTACACCTTC. The chain is built from TRBV10-2 and TRBJ1-2; 7 nucleotides align to TRBD1. CDR1 and CDR2 from the germline V gene are WSHSY and SAAADI. Trimming cost V 4 bases and J 6 bases; bases outside gene matches: 11. The CDR3 spans 15 residues.

In its sample, this clone was seen a few times. This chain connects TRBV7-2 to TRBJ2-1, with TRBD2 identical over 8 bases. With 5 bases clipped from V and 6 bases from J, the junction kept 12 bases outside the gene matches. This CDR3 region has 16 residues. Per the germline V gene, CDR1 is SGHTA and CDR2 is FQGNSA. The DNA of the CDR3 is TGTGCCAGCAGCACCGGGACGGCGGGGGGATCCAATGAGCAGTTCTTC. This encodes CASSTGTAGGSNEQFF.

The rearrangement joins TRBV5-4 to TRBJ2-1; 9 bases agree with TRBD2. Germline CDR1 is SGHNT and CDR2 is YYREEE (reference sequence). The trim removed 4 bases at V and 4 bases at J, leaving 6 bases unmatched. The length of the CDR3 is 15 residues. CDR3: CASSTQRGVYNEQFF. Here the CDR3 DNA reads TGTGCCAGCAGCACCCAGCGGGGGGTTTACAATGAGCAGTTCTTC.

This clone was observed a handful of times. The chain employs TRBV29-1 and TRBJ2-7; 9 bases fit TRBD2. V gave up 6 bases and J gave up 3 bases; unmatched junction bases: 12. This CDR3 is 15 amino acids long. In germline, CDR1 is SQVTM, CDR2 ANQGSEA. The DNA for the CDR3 is TGCAGCGTGGGGCCTCCAGCGGGGGGACTCTACGAGCAGTACTTC. Amino acids: CSVGPPAGGLYEQYF.

This clone was seen more than once but under ten times. This chain uses TRBV7-2 with TRBJ1-6; no clear D gene. CDR1 and CDR2 (germline): SGHTA, FQGNSA. The germline V and J ends were trimmed by 1 base and 5 bases, with 6 bases remaining between them. This CDR3 comprises 14 residues. The CDR3 loop is CASSLVLDNSPLHF. The DNA of the CDR3 is TGTGCCAGCAGCTTAGTGCTAGATAATTCACCCCTCCACTTT.

V is TRBV20-1 and J is TRBJ1-4; no definite D call. Germline V lookup: CDR1 DFQATT, CDR2 SNEGSKA (reference sequence). This CDR3 has 11 residues. The CDR3 bases are TGCAGCTTGGGGAGGAATGAAAAACTGTTTTTT. Translating gives CSLGRNEKLFF.

The chain employs TRBV29-1 and TRBJ2-7; 9 nucleotides match TRBD2. The junction had 4 bases not matched to a gene; V was cut back by 4 bases and J by 6 bases. Germline-derived CDR1 and CDR2 are SQVTM and ANQGSEA. The CDR3 has 12 amino acids. The DNA for the CDR3 is TGCAGCGTTGCTCTAGCGGGGCTCGAGCAGTACTTC. This codes for CSVALAGLEQYF.

This clone has only a few counts. The CDR3 spells CASTRGINQPQHF. CDR3 bases: TGCGCCAGCACTCGGGGCATCAATCAGCCCCAGCATTTT. V and J are TRBV10-2 and TRBJ1-5; the D gene is possibly TRBD1 (5 bases). This CDR3 has 13 residues. With 7 bases removed from V and 3 bases from J, the gap between germline ends came to 10 bases. Per the germline V gene, CDR1 is WSHSY and CDR2 is SAAADI.

The J gene is TRBJ1-1, the V gene TRBV19; D call uncertain. Germline values: CDR1 LNHDA, CDR2 SQIVND (reference sequence). V lost 6 bases and J 2 bases, leaving 7 bases between the germline ends. The CDR3 is 12 residues long. This chain's CDR3 is CASRFSNTEAFF. In DNA form, the CDR3 reads TGTGCCAGTAGGTTCAGTAACACTGAAGCTTTCTTT.

This chain joins TRBV27 and TRBJ2-7, with a tentative D call TRBD1 (6 bases). CDR3 length: 17 residues. With 5 bases removed from V and 2 bases from J, the gap between germline ends came to 22 bases. From germline, CDR1 is MNHEY and CDR2 SMNVEV (reference sequence). For the CDR3, the DNA is TGTGCCAGCAGTCCTACCGACGACAGGTTCAAGGCCTACGAGCAGTACTTC. This translates into CASSPTDDRFKAYEQYF.

This clone was detected once. The chain carries TRBV6-5 and TRBJ2-1; perhaps TRBD1 as D (5 bases). V was cut by 2 bases and J by 7 bases, with 9 bases left in between. This CDR3 contains 13 residues. Germline V gene lookup returns CDR1 MNHEY and CDR2 SVGAGI. CDR3 amino acids: CASSYDSWNEQFF. CDR3 DNA sequence: TGTGCCAGCAGTTACGACAGCTGGAATGAGCAGTTCTTC.